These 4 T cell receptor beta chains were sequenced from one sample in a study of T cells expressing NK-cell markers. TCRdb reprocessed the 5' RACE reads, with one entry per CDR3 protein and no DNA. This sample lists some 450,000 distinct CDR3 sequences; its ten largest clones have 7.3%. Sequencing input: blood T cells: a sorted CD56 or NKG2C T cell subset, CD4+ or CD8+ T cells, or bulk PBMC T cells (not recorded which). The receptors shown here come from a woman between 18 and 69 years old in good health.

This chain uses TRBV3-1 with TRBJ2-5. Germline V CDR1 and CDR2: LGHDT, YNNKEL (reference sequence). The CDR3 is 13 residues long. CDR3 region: CASSPVGVETQYF.

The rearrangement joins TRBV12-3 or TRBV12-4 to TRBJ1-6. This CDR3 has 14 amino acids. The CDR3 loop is CASSVTPRASPLHF.

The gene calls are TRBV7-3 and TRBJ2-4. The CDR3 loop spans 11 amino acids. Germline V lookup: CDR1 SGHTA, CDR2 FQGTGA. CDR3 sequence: CASGGGNIQYF.

The chain's CDR3 is CASSRGQGTGELFF. The V gene is TRBV7-7, the J gene TRBJ2-2; TCRdb returns TRBD1, unconfirmable since there is no DNA. This CDR3 is built from 14 residues. Germline assignment: CDR1 SSHAT and CDR2 FNYEAQ (reference sequence).